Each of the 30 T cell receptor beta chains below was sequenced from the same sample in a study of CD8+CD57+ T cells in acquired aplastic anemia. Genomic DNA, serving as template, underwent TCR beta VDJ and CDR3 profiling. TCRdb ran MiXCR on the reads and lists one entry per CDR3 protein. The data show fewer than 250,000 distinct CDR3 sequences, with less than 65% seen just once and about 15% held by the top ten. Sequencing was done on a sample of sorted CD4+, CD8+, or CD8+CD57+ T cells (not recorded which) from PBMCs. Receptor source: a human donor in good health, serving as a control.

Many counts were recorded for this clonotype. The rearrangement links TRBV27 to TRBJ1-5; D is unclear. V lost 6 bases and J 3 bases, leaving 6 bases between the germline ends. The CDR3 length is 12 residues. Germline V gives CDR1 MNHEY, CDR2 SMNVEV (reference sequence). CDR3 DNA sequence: TGTGCCAGCAGCCGGATCAATCAGCCCCAGCATTTT. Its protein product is CASSRINQPQHF.

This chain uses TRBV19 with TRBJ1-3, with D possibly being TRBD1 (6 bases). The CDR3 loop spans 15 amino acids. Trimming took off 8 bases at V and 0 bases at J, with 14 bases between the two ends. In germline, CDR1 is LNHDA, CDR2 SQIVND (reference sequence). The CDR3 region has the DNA TGTGCCAGTGGGCAGGGGCTAACCTCTGGAAACACCATATATTTT. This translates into CASGQGLTSGNTIYF.

CDR3 DNA sequence: TGTGCCACCAGCAGAGATCCAGGACAGGGGATCTACGAGCAGTACTTC. It encodes CATSRDPGQGIYEQYF. The rearrangement uses TRBV15 and TRBJ2-7; 9 bases map to TRBD1. V dropped 0 bases and J dropped 3; count of bases not matched to a gene: 6. CDR1 LNHNV and CDR2 YYDKDF come from the germline V gene (reference sequence). This CDR3 contains 16 residues.

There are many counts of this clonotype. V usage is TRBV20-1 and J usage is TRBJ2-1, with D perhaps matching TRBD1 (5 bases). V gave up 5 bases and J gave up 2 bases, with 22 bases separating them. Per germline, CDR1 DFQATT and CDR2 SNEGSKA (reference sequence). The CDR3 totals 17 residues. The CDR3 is CSAEPPLGQLTYNEQFF. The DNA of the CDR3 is TGCAGTGCTGAACCTCCCCTGGGGCAGCTAACCTACAATGAGCAGTTCTTC.

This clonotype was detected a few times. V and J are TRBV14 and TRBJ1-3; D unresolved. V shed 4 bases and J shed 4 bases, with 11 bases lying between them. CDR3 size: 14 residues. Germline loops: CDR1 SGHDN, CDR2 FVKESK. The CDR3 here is CASSPSMAGNTIYF. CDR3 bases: TGTGCCAGCAGCCCAAGCATGGCCGGAAACACCATATATTTT.

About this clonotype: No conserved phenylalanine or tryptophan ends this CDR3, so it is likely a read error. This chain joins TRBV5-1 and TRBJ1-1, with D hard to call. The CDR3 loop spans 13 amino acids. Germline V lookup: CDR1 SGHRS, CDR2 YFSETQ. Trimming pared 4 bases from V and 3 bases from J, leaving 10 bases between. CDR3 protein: CASSLNRDTEAFL. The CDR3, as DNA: TGCGCCAGCAGCCTCAATCGTGACACTGAAGCTTTCCTT.

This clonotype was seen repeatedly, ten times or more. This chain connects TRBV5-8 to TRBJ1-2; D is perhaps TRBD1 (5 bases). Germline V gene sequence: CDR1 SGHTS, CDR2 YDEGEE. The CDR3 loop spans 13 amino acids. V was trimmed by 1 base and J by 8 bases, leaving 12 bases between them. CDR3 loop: CASSLNGAGGYTF. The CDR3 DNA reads TGTGCCAGCAGCTTGAACGGGGCTGGCGGCTACACCTTC.

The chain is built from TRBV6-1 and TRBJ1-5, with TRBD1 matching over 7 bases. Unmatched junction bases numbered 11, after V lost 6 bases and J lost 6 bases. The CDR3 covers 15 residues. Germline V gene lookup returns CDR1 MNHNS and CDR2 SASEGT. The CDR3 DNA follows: TGTGCCAGCAGGGAACCAGGGGGAAAGGGTCAGCCCCAGCATTTT. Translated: CASREPGGKGQPQHF.

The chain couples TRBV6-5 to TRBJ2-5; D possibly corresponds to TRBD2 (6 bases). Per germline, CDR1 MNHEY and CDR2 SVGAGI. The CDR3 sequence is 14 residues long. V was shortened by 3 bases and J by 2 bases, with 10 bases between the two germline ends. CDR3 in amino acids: CASSYTGLQETQYF. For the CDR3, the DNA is TGTGCCAGCAGTTATACGGGACTTCAAGAGACCCAGTACTTC.

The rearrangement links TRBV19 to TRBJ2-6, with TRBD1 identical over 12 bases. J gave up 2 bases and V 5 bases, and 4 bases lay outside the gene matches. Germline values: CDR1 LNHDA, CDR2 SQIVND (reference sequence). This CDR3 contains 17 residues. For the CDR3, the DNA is TGTGCCAGTAGTGCGGGACAGGGGGCCGCTGGGGCCAACGTCCTGACTTTC. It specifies CASSAGQGAAGANVLTF.

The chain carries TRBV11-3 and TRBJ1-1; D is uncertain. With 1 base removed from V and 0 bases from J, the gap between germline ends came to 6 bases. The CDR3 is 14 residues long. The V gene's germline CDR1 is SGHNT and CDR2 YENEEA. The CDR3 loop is CASSLGDMNTEAFF. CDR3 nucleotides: TGTGCCAGCAGCTTAGGTGACATGAACACTGAAGCTTTCTTT.

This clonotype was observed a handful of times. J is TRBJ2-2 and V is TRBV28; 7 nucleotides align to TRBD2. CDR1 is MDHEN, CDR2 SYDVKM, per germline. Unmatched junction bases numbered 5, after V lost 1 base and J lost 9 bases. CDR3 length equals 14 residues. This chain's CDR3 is CASSLSRGRRELFF. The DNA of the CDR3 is TGTGCCAGCAGTTTATCGCGGGGGAGAAGGGAGCTGTTTTTT.

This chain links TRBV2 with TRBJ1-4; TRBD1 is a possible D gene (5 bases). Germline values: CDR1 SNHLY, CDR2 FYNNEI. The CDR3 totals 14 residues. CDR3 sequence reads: CASSSGSANEKLFF. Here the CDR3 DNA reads TGTGCTAGTAGTTCAGGGTCGGCTAATGAAAAACTGTTTTTT.

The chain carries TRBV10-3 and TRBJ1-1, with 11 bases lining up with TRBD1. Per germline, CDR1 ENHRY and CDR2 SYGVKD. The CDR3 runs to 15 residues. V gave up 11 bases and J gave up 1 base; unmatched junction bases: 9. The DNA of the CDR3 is TGTGCCTCTCGGACAGGGGGCTTGGGGAACACTGAAGCTTTCTTT. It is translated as CASRTGGLGNTEAFF.

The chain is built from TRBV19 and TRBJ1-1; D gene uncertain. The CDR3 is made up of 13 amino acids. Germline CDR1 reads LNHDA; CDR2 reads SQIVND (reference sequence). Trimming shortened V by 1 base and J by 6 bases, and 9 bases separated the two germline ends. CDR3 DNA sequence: TGTGCCAGTAGTATAGTCTCCGGCGCTGAAGCTTTCTTT. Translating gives CASSIVSGAEAFF.

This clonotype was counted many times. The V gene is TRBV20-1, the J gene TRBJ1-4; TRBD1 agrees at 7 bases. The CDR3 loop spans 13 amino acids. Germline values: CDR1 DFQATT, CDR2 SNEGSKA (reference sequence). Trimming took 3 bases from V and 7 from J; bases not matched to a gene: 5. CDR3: CSASKTGSEKLFF. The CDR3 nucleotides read TGCAGTGCTAGTAAGACAGGGTCTGAAAAACTGTTTTTT.

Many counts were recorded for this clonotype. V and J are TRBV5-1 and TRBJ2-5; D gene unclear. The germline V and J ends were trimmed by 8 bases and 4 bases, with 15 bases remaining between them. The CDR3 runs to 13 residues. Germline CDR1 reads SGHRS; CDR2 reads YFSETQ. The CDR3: CASSLGSGETQYF. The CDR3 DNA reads TGCGCCAGTAGTCTGGGTTCCGGAGAGACCCAGTACTTC.

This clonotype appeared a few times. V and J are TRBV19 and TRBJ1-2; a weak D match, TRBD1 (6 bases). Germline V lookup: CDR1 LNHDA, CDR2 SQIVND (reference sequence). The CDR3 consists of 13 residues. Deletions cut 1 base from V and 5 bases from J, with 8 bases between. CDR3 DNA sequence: TGTGCCAGTAGTATAGGGCAGGGGTATGGCTACACCTTC. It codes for CASSIGQGYGYTF.

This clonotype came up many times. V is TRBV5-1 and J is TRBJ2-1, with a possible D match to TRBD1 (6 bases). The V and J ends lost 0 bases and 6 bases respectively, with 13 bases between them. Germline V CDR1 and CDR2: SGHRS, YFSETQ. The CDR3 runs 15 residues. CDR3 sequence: CASSLARTETNEQFF. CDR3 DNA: TGCGCCAGCAGCTTGGCTAGGACAGAAACCAATGAGCAGTTCTTC.

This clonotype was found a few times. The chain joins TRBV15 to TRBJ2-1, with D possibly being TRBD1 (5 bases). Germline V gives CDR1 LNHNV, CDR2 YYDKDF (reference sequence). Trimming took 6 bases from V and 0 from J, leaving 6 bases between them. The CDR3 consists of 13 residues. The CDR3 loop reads CATRGDSYNEQFF. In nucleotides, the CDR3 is TGTGCCACCAGAGGGGACTCCTACAATGAGCAGTTCTTC.

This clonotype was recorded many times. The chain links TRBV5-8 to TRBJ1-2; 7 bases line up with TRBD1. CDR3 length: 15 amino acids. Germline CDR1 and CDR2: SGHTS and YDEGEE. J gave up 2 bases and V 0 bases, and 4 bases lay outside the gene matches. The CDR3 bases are TGTGCCAGCAGCTTGGCGACAGGGAAGAACTATGGCTACACCTTC. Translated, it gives CASSLATGKNYGYTF.

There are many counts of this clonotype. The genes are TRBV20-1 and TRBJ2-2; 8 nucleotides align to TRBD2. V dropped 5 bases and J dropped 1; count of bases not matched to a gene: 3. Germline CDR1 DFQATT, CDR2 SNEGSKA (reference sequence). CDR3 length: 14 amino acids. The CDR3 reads CSAVSGVNTGELFF. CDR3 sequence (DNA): TGCAGTGCTGTTAGCGGGGTGAACACCGGGGAGCTGTTTTTT.

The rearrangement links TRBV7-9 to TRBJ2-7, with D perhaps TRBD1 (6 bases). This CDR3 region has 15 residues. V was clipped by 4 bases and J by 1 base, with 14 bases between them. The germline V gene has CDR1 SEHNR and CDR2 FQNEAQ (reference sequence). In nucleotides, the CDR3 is TGTGCCAGCAGCTGGGGGCCAGACACATCCTACGAGCAGTACTTC. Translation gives CASSWGPDTSYEQYF.

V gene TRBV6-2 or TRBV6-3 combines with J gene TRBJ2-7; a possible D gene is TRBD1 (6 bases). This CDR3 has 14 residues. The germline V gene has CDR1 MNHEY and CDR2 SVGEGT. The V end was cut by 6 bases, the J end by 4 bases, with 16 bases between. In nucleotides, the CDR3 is TGTGCCAGCAGACAGGGCAGGTCAAGGTACGAGCAGTACTTC. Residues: CASRQGRSRYEQYF.

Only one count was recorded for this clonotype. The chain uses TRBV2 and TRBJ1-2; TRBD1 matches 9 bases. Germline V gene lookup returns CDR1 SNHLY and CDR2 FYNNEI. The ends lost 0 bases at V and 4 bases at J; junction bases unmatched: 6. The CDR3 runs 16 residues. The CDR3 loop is CASSEARTGAPYGYTF. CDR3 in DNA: TGTGCCAGCAGTGAAGCTCGGACAGGGGCTCCCTATGGCTACACCTTC. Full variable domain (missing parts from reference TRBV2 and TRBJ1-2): EPEVTQTPSHQVTQMGQEVILRCVPISNHLYFYWYRQILGQKVEFLVSFYNNEISEKSEIFDDQFSVERPDGSNFTLKIRSTKLEDSAMYFCASSEARTGAPYGYTFGSGTRLTVV.

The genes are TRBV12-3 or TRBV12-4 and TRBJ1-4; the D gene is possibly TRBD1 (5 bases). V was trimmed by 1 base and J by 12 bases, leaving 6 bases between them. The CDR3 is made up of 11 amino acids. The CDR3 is CASSLGGQLFF. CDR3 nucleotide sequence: TGTGCCAGCAGTTTAGGGGGACAACTGTTTTTT.

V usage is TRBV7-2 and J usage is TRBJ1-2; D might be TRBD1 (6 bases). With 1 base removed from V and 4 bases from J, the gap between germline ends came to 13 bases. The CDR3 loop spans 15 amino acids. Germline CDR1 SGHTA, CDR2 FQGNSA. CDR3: CASSLEINRAYGYTF. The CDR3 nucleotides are TGTGCCAGCAGCTTAGAAATTAACAGGGCCTATGGCTACACCTTC.

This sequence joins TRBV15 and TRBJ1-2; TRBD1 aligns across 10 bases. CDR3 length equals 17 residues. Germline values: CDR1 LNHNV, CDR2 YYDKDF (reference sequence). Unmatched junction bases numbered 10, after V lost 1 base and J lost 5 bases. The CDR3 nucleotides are TGTGCCACCAGCAGAGGCCTGGTTCGGGACAGGGGTTATGGCTACACCTTC. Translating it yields CATSRGLVRDRGYGYTF. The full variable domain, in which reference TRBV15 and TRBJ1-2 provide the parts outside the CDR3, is DAMVIQNPRYQVTQFGKPVTLSCSQTLNHNVMYWYQQKSSQAPKLLFHYYDKDFNNEADTPDNFQSRRPNTSFCFLDIRSPGLGDTAMYLCATSRGLVRDRGYGYTFGSGTRLTVV.

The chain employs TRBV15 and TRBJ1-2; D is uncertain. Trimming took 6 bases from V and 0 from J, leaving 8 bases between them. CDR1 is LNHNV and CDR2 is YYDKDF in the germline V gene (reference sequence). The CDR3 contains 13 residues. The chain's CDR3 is CATRDRSNYGYTF. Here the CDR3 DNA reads TGTGCCACCAGGGACCGATCTAACTATGGCTACACCTTC.

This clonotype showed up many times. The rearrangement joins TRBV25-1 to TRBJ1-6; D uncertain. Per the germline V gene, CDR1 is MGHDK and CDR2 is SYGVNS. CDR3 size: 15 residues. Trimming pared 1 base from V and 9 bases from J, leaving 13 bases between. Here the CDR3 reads CASSESPGSGSPLHF. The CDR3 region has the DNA TGTGCCAGCAGTGAATCGCCGGGGTCCGGTTCACCCCTCCACTTT. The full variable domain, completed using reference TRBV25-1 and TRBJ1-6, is EADIYQTPRYLVIGTGKKITLECSQTMGHDKMYWYQQDPGMELHLIHYSYGVNSTEKGDLSSESTVSRIRTEHFPLTLESARPSHTSQYLCASSESPGSGSPLHFGNGTRLTVT.